This TCR beta chain was found in a study of T cell responses to AZD1222 COVID-19 vaccine. Study outcomes and limitations: Just 5 to 7 AZD1222 recipients were seropositive at baseline. Across spike, vaccine-associated CD4 TCRs were found, dominant at 160-218 and 743-854. Samples come after the peak T cell response, not at day 14.

Germline values: CDR1 KGHSH, CDR2 LQKENI. The CDR3 length is 13 residues. Trimming stripped 3 bases from V and 3 bases from J, with 8 bases between. As to this clone: Its target is unknown. The same CDR3 is also encoded by other DNA sequences in this sample.

Both about-4-week and about-12-week second-dose recipients were combined. Profiled with immunoSEQ multiplex PCR; TCRdb holds only in-frame clones, not every one. The sample holds 150,000 to 180,000 clones; 75% to 90% are singletons and the top ten take roughly a tenth. The input for sequencing was peripheral blood, taken 28 days after the second AZD1222 dose. This chain connects TRBV18 to TRBJ1-2; D is unresolved. This receptor was obtained from an adult who received the AZD1222 COVID-19 vaccine. CDR3 sequence (DNA): TGTGCCAGCTCACCGTCTGGGGACTATGGCTACACCTTC. Protein: CASSPSGDYGYTF.